The entry below gives a single TCR beta chain sequence along with its context. What it binds is not known. The data were taken from a study of response to subunit inactivated influenza vaccine. Overall study results and limits: The authors put forward the suggestion that each seasonal influenza vaccination may bring in only a limited number of new T cells.

The germline V gene encodes CDR1 LNHNV and CDR2 YYDKDF (reference sequence). Losses at the gene ends were 3 bases for V and 1 base for J; bases not matched to a gene: 1. There are 15 residues in the CDR3. MiXCR was run by TCRdb on the RT-PCR reads, yielding one entry per CDR3 protein. This sample has roughly 630,000 distinct CDR3 sequences, with 13% to 15% found just once. The specimen comprised PBMCs from blood, sampled roughly 2 weeks before vaccination. V gene TRBV15 combines with J gene TRBJ2-5, with 11 bases fitting TRBD1. The sequence derives from a man aged 50 to 60 who received an inactivated influenza vaccine. CDR3: CATSRGQGVQETQYF. Written as DNA, the CDR3 is TGTGCCACCAGCAGGGGACAGGGGGTCCAAGAGACCCAGTACTTC.